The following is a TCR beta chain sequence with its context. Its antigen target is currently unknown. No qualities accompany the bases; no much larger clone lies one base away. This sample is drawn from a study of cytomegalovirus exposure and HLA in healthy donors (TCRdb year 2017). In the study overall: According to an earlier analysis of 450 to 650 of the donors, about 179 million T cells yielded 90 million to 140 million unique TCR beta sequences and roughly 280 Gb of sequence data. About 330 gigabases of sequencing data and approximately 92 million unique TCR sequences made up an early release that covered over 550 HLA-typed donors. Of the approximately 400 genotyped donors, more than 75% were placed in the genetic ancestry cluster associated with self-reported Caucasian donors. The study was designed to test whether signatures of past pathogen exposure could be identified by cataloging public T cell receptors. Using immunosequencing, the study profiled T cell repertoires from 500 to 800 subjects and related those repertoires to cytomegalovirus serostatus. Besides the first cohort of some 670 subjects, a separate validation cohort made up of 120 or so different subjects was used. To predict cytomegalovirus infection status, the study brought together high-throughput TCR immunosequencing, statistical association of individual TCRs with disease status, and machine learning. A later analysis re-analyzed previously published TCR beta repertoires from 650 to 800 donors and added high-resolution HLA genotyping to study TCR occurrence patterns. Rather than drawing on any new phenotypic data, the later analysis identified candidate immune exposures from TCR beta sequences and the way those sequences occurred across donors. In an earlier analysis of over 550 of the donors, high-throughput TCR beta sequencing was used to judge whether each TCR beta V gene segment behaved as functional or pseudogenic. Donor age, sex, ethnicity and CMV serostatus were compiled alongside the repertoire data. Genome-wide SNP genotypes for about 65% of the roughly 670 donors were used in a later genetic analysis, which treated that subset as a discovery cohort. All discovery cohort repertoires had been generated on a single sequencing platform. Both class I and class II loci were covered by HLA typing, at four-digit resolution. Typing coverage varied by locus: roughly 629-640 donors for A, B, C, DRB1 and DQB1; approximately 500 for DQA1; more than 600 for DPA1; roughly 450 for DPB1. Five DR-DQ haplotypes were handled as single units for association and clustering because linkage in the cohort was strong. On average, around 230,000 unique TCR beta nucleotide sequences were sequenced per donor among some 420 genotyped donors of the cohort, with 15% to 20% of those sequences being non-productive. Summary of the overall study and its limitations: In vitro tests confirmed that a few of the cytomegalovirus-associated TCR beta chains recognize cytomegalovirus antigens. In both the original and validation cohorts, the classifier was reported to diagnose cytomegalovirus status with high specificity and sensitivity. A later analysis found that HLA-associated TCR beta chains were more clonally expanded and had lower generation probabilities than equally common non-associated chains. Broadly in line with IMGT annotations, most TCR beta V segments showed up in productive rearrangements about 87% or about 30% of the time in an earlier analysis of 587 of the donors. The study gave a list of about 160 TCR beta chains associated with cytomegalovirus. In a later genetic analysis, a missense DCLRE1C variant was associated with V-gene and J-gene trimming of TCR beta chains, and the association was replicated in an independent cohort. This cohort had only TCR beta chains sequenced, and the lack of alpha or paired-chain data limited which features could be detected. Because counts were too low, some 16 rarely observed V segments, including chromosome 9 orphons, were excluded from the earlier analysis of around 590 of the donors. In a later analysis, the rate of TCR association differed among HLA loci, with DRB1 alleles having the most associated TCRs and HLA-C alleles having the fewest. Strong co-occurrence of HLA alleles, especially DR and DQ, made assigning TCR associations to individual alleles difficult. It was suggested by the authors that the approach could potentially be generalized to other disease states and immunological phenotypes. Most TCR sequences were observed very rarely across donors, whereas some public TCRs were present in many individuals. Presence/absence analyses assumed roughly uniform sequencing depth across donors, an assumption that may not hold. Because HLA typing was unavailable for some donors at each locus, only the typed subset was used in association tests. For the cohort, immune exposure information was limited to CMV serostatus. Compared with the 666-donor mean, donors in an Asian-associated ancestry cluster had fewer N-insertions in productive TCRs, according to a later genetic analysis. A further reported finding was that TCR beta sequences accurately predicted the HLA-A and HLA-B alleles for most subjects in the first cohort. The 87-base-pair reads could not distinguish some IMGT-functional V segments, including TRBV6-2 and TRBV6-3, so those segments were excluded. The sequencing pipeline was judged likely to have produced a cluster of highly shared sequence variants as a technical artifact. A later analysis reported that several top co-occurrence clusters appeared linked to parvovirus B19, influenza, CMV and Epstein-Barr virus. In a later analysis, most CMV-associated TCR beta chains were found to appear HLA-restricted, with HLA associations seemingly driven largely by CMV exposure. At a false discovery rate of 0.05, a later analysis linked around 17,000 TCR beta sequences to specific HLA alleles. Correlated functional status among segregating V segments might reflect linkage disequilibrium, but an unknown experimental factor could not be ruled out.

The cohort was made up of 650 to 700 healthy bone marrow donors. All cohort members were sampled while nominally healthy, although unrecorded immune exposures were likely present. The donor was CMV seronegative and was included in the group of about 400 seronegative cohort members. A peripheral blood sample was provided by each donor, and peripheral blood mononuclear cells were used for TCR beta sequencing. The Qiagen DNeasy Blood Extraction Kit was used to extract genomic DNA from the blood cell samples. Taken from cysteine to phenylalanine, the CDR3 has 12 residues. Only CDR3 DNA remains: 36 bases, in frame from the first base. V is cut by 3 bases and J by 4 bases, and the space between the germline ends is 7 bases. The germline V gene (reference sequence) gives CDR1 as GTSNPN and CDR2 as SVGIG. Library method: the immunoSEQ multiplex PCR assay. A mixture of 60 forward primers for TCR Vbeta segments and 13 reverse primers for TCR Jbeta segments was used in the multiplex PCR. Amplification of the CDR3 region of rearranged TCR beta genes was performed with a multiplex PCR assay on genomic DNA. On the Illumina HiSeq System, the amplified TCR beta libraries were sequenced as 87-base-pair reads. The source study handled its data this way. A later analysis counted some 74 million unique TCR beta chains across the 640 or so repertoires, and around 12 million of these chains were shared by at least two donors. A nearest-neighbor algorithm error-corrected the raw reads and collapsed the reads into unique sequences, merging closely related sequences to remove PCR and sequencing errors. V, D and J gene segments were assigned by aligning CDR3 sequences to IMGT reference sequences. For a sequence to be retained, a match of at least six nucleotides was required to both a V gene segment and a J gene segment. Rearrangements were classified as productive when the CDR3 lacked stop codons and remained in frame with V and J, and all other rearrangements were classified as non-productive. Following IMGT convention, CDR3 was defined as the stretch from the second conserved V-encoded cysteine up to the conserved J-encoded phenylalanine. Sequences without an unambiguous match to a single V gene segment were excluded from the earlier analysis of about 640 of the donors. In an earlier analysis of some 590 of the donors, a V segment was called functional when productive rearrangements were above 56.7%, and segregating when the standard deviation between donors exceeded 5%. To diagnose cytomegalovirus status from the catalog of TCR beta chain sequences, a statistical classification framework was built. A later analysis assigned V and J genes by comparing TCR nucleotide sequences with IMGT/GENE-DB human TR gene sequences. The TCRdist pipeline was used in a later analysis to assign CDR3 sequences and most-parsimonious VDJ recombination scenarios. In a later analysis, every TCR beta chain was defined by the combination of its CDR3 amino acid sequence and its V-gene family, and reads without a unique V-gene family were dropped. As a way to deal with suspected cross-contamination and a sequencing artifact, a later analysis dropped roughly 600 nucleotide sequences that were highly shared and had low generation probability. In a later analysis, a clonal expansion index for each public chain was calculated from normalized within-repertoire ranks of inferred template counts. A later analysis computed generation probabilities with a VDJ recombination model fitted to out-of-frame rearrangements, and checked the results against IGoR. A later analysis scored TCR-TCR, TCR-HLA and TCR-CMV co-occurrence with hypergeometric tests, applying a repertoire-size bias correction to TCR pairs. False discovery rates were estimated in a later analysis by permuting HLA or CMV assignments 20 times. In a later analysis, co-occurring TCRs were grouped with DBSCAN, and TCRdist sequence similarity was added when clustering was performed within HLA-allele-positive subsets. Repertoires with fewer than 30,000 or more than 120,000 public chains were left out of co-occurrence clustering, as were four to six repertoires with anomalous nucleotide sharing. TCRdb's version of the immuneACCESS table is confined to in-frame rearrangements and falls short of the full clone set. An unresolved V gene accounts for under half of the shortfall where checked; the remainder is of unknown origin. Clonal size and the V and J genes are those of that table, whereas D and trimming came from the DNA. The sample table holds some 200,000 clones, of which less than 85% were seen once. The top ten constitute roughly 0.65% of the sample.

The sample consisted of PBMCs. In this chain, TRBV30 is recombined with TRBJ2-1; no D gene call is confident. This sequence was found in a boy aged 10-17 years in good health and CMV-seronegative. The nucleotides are TGTGCCTGGAGGCTAGATTACAATGAGCAGTTCTTC. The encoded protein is CAWRLDYNEQFF. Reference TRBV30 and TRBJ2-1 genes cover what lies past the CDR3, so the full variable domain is SQTIHQWPATLVQPVGSPLSLECTVEGTSNPNLYWYRQAAGRGLQLLFYSVGIGQISSEVPQNLSASRPQDRQFILSSKKLLLSDSGFYLCAWRLDYNEQFFGPGTRLTVL.